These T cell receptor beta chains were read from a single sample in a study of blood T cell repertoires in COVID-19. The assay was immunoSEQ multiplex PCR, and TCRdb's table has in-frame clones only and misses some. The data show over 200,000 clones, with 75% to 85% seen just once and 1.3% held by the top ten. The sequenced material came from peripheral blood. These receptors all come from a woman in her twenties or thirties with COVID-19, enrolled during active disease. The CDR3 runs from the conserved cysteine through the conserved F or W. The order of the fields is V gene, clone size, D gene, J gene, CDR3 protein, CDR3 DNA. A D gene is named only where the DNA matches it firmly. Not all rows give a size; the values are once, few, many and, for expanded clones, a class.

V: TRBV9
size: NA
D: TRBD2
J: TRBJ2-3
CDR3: CASSVLSGESDTQYF
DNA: TGTGCCAGCAGCGTCCTTAGCGGGGAATCAGATACGCAGTATTTT

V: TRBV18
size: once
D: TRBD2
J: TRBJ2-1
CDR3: CASSPSSSGSNYNEQFF
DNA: TGTGCCAGCTCGCCGAGCAGTAGCGGGAGTAACTACAATGAGCAGTTCTTC

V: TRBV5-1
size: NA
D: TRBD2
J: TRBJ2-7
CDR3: CASSPVSSGSFSAAYEQYF
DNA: TGCGCCAGCAGCCCGGTTAGTAGCGGGAGCTTTAGCGCAGCCTACGAGCAGTACTTC

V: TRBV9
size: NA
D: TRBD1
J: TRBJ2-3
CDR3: CASSVDRANTQYF
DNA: TGTGCCAGCAGCGTGGACAGGGCAAATACGCAGTATTTT

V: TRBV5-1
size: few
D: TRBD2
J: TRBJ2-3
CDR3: CASSILAGAVADTQYF
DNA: TGCGCCAGCAGTATACTAGCGGGAGCGGTCGCAGATACGCAGTATTTT

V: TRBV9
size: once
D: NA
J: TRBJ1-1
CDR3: CASSATHTAEAFF
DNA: TGTGCCAGCAGCGCGACACACACAGCTGAAGCTTTCTTT

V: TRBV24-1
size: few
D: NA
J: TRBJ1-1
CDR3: CATRPGGNSGTEAFF
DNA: TGTGCCACCCGTCCGGGGGGCAACTCGGGCACTGAAGCTTTCTTT

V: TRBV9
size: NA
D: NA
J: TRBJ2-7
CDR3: CASSGRGSYEQYF
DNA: TGTGCCAGCAGCGGCCGGGGCTCCTACGAGCAGTACTTC

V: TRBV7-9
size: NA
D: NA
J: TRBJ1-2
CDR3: CASSPDSNYGYTF
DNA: TGTGCCAGCAGCCCGGACAGCAACTATGGCTACACCTTC

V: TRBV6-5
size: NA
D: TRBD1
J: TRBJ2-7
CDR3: CASSSTGLRGEQYF
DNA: TGTGCCAGCAGTTCGACAGGGCTCCGGGGAGAGCAGTACTTC

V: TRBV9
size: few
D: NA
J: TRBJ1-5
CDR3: CASSTGFNQPQHF
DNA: TGTGCCAGCAGCACAGGGTTCAATCAGCCCCAGCATTTT

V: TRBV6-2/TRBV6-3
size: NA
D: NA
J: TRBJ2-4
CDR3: CASSYSVRGNIQYF
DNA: TGTGCCAGCAGTTACTCTGTCCGGGGAAACATTCAGTACTTC

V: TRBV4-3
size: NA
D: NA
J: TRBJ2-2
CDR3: CASSDRNTGELFF
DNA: TGCGCCAGCAGTGACAGGAACACCGGGGAGCTGTTTTTT

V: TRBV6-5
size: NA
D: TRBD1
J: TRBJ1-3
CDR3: CASVQGDFGNTIYF
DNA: TGTGCCAGCGTGCAGGGGGATTTTGGAAACACCATATATTTT

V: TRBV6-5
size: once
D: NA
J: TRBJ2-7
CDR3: CASTWDTSYEQYF
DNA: TGTGCCAGCACGTGGGACACCTCCTACGAGCAGTACTTC

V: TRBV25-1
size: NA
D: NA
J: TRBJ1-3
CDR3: CASSESHSGNTIYF
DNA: TGTGCCAGCAGTGAATCCCACTCTGGAAACACCATATATTTT

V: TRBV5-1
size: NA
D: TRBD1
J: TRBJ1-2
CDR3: CASSSTGGPGYTF
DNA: TGCGCCAGCAGCTCGACAGGGGGCCCAGGCTACACCTTC

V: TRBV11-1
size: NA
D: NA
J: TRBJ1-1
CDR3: CASSSEGAYTEAFF
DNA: TGTGCCAGCAGCTCCGAAGGGGCTTACACTGAAGCTTTCTTT

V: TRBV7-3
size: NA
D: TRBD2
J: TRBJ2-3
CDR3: CASSASGTSGRITDTQYF
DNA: TGTGCCAGCAGCGCCTCCGGGACTAGCGGGAGAATAACAGATACGCAGTATTTT

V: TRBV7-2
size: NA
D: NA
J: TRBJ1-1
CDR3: CASSLTGPYTEAFF
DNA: TGTGCCAGCAGCCTCACAGGGCCGTACACTGAAGCTTTCTTT

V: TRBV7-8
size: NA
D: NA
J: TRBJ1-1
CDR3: CASSLGGSTEAFF
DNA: TGTGCCAGCAGCTTAGGGGGCTCCACTGAAGCTTTCTTT

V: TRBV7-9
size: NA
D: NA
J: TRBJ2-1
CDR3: CASIHPARYNEQFF
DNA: TGTGCCAGCATCCACCCCGCACGGTACAATGAGCAGTTCTTC

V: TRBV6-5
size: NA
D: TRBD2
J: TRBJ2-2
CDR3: CASSPTSLNTGELFF
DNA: TGTGCCAGCAGCCCGACTAGCCTGAACACCGGGGAGCTGTTTTTT

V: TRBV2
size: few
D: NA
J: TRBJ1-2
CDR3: CASSEGAESGYTF
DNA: TGTGCCAGCAGTGAAGGCGCCGAAAGTGGCTACACCTTC

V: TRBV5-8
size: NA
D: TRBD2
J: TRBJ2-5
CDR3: CASSLDTSGGRETQYF
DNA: TGTGCCAGCAGCTTGGATACTAGCGGGGGCCGGGAGACCCAGTACTTC

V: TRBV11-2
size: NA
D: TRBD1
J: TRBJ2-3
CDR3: CASSHPQGVGTDTQYF
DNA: TGTGCCAGCAGTCACCCACAGGGGGTAGGCACAGATACGCAGTATTTT

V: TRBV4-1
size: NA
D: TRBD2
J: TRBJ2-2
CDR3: CASSLGREGTGELFF
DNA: TGCGCCAGCAGCCTCGGCAGGGAGGGGACCGGGGAGCTGTTTTTT

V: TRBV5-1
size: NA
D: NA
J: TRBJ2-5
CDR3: CASSRGTPSQETQYF
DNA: TGCGCCAGCAGCCGAGGGACACCCTCACAAGAGACCCAGTACTTC

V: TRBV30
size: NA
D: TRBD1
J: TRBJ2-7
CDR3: CAWRRTGGAYEQYF
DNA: TGTGCCTGGAGGAGGACAGGGGGCGCCTACGAGCAGTACTTC

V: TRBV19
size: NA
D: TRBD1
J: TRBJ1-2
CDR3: CASSGQDYGYTF
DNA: TGTGCCAGTAGTGGACAGGACTATGGCTACACCTTC

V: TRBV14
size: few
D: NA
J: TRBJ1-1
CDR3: CASSQGSLRRDTEAFF
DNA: TGTGCCAGCAGCCAAGGGTCCCTACGGAGGGACACTGAAGCTTTCTTT

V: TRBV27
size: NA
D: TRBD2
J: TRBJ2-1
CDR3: CASRPGLAGRNEQFF
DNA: TGTGCCAGCAGACCGGGACTAGCGGGGCGAAATGAGCAGTTCTTC

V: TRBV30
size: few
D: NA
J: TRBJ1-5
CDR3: CAWSVPAGFVDQPQHF
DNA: TGTGCCTGGAGTGTACCGGCCGGGTTTGTCGATCAGCCCCAGCATTTT

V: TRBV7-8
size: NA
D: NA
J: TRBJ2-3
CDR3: CASSLLGDTQYF
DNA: TGTGCCAGCAGCCTTCTAGGAGATACGCAGTATTTT

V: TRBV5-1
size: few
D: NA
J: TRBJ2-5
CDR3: CASSPGKAYQETQYF
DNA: TGCGCCAGCAGCCCGGGTAAGGCGTACCAAGAGACCCAGTACTTC

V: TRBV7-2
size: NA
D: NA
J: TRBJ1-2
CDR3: CASSPAEPNYGYTF
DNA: TGTGCCAGCAGCCCCGCGGAACCGAACTATGGCTACACCTTC

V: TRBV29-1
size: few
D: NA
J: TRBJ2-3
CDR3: CSVQPGLDTQYF
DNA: TGCAGCGTTCAGCCGGGGTTAGATACGCAGTATTTT